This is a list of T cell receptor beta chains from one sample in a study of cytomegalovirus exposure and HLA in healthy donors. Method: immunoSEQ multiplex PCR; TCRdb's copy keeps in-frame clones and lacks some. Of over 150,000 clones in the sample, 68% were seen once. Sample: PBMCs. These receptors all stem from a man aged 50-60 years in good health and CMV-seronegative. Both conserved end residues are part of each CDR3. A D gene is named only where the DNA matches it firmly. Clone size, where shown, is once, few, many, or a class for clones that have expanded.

DNA: TGTGCCAGTAGTATAACACTAGCGGGGGCCTACGAGCAGTACTTC
CDR3: CASSITLAGAYEQYF
V: TRBV19
size: -
D: TRBD2
J: TRBJ2-7

DNA: TGTGCCACCAGCAGAGGGGGCGCCAATCAGCCCCAGCATTTT
CDR3: CATSRGGANQPQHF
V: TRBV15
size: -
D: -
J: TRBJ1-5

DNA: TGTGCCAGCAGCCACGGGGGGGACTCTGAAGCTTTCTTT
CDR3: CASSHGGDSEAFF
V: TRBV2
size: -
D: -
J: TRBJ1-1

DNA: TGTGCCAGCAGCCAAGAAGGTCGGGACAGCCGGACCTTTAACTATGGCTACACCTTC
CDR3: CASSQEGRDSRTFNYGYTF
V: TRBV4-2
size: -
D: TRBD1
J: TRBJ1-2

DNA: TGTGCCAGTAGTATGTCAGGAAAAACCTACGAGCAGTACTTC
CDR3: CASSMSGKTYEQYF
V: TRBV19
size: -
D: -
J: TRBJ2-7

DNA: TGTGCCAACGGACAGGGGGCGTTTTACGAGCAGTACTTC
CDR3: CANGQGAFYEQYF
V: TRBV6-1
size: few
D: TRBD1
J: TRBJ2-7

DNA: TGTGCCAGCAGCTCCCTAGCGGGCGTCTCCTACGAGCAGTACTTC
CDR3: CASSSLAGVSYEQYF
V: TRBV7-9
size: -
D: TRBD2
J: TRBJ2-7

DNA: TGTGCCAGCAGTTTCGGGAATTCCTACGAGCAGTACTTC
CDR3: CASSFGNSYEQYF
V: TRBV6-5
size: -
D: -
J: TRBJ2-7

DNA: TGCGCCAGCAGTCGGGACAGAATGAACACTGAAGCTTTCTTT
CDR3: CASSRDRMNTEAFF
V: TRBV10-1
size: -
D: TRBD1
J: TRBJ1-1

DNA: TGTGCCAGCAGTTTACTAGGAGGGCAAGAGACCCAGTACTTC
CDR3: CASSLLGGQETQYF
V: TRBV28
size: -
D: -
J: TRBJ2-5

DNA: TGCAGCGTTGCCGGGGGGCTTCAGAACACTGAAGCTTTCTTT
CDR3: CSVAGGLQNTEAFF
V: TRBV29-1
size: few
D: -
J: TRBJ1-1

DNA: TGTGCCAGCAGAGGCAGGGGGCGACGACAGCCCCAGCATTTT
CDR3: CASRGRGRRQPQHF
V: TRBV5-8
size: -
D: TRBD1
J: TRBJ1-5

DNA: TGTGCCAGCAGTTCCAATGGGGGCGCAGAGACCCAGTACTTC
CDR3: CASSSNGGAETQYF
V: TRBV5-4
size: -
D: -
J: TRBJ2-5

DNA: TGTGCCAGTACCCTACGCGCGGGGGGCACCGGGGAGCTGTTTTTT
CDR3: CASTLRAGGTGELFF
V: TRBV19
size: few
D: TRBD2
J: TRBJ2-2

DNA: TGTGCCAGTAGTACCCTGGACAAGGGCTATAGCAATCAGCCCCAGCATTTT
CDR3: CASSTLDKGYSNQPQHF
V: TRBV19
size: -
D: -
J: TRBJ1-5

DNA: TGTGCCAGCAGCCAAGGCCCGGCGGGTTATGAGCAGTTCTTC
CDR3: CASSQGPAGYEQFF
V: TRBV4-2
size: -
D: -
J: TRBJ2-1

DNA: TGTGCCAGCAGTGCGGCGGGCTACAGCACAGATACGCAGTATTTT
CDR3: CASSAAGYSTDTQYF
V: TRBV6-4
size: -
D: -
J: TRBJ2-3

DNA: TGTGCCAGCAGCTTAGCGTCGGGACAGGAAAATCAGCCCCAGCATTTT
CDR3: CASSLASGQENQPQHF
V: TRBV7-9
size: -
D: TRBD1
J: TRBJ1-5

DNA: TGTGCCAGCAGCTTAGGGGTAGGGACAGGGGCGGATAATTCACCCCTCCACTTT
CDR3: CASSLGVGTGADNSPLHF
V: TRBV11-2
size: -
D: TRBD1
J: TRBJ1-6

DNA: TGTGCCAGCAGTTTAAATGGGGCAGGGGGTTTATACGAGCAGTACTTC
CDR3: CASSLNGAGGLYEQYF
V: TRBV28
size: few
D: TRBD1
J: TRBJ2-7

DNA: TGTGCCAGCAGCTTAGTAAACCGCGCCGGGAGGGCAGATACGCAGTATTTT
CDR3: CASSLVNRAGRADTQYF
V: TRBV7-2
size: -
D: TRBD2
J: TRBJ2-3

DNA: TGTGCCAGCAGTGAAGGACAGGGGGCAGGAGGCTACACCTTC
CDR3: CASSEGQGAGGYTF
V: TRBV2
size: -
D: TRBD1
J: TRBJ1-2

DNA: TGTGCCAGCAGTTCCCAGGAGCAGTACTTC
CDR3: CASSSQEQYF
V: TRBV28
size: -
D: -
J: TRBJ2-7

DNA: TGTGCCAGAGCCCCTAGCGGGGGGAGAAGATACAATGAGCAGTTCTTC
CDR3: CARAPSGGRRYNEQFF
V: TRBV19
size: once
D: TRBD2
J: TRBJ2-1

DNA: TGTGCCAGCAGCTCGACAGGGGGCCTGAGCTCCTACGAGCAGTACTTC
CDR3: CASSSTGGLSSYEQYF
V: TRBV7-9
size: few
D: TRBD1
J: TRBJ2-7

DNA: TGTGCCAGCAGCTTAGGGGGGGGTCGGATGAACACTGAAGCTTTCTTT
CDR3: CASSLGGGRMNTEAFF
V: TRBV7-2
size: -
D: -
J: TRBJ1-1

DNA: TGTGCCAGCAGCCCCTCGGGACAGGGCTCCTACGAGCAGTACTTC
CDR3: CASSPSGQGSYEQYF
V: TRBV7-2
size: -
D: TRBD1
J: TRBJ2-7

DNA: TGTGCCAGCAGTTACGGGCAGGGGAATGGTAATTCACCCCTCCACTTT
CDR3: CASSYGQGNGNSPLHF
V: TRBV6-6
size: -
D: -
J: TRBJ1-6

DNA: TGTGCCAGCAGCCCGGGATCTAACACCGGGGAGCTGTTTTTT
CDR3: CASSPGSNTGELFF
V: TRBV5-4
size: -
D: -
J: TRBJ2-2

DNA: TGTGCCAGCAGTCCTCCCCTAGGGGCCCACGAGCAGTACTTC
CDR3: CASSPPLGAHEQYF
V: TRBV28
size: -
D: -
J: TRBJ2-7

DNA: TGTGCCAGCAGTCAGGAATCCTCTGGAAACACCATATATTTT
CDR3: CASSQESSGNTIYF
V: TRBV2
size: -
D: -
J: TRBJ1-3

DNA: TGTGCCAGCAGTGAACACACCGGGACTAGCGGGTTGGATGAGCAGTTCTTC
CDR3: CASSEHTGTSGLDEQFF
V: TRBV25-1
size: -
D: TRBD2
J: TRBJ2-1

DNA: TGCGCCAGCAGCCCCCGGACAGGGTCGGGCACTGAAGCTTTCTTT
CDR3: CASSPRTGSGTEAFF
V: TRBV4-3
size: -
D: TRBD1
J: TRBJ1-1

DNA: TGTGCCAGCAGCTTAGGACAGGGGTTCTCTGGAAACACCATATATTTT
CDR3: CASSLGQGFSGNTIYF
V: TRBV7-9
size: -
D: TRBD1
J: TRBJ1-3

DNA: TGTGCCAGCAGCTTAACCGGTGTAGAAGGGGTGGGGGAGACCCAGTACTTC
CDR3: CASSLTGVEGVGETQYF
V: TRBV7-3
size: -
D: -
J: TRBJ2-5

DNA: TGTGCCAGCAGCGTAGGGAGAGGGTTTGGCAATGAGCAGTTCTTC
CDR3: CASSVGRGFGNEQFF
V: TRBV9
size: few
D: -
J: TRBJ2-1

DNA: TGTGCCAGCAGCCAAGATCGAGGACAGGTGAACACTGAAGCTTTCTTT
CDR3: CASSQDRGQVNTEAFF
V: TRBV14
size: -
D: TRBD1
J: TRBJ1-1

DNA: TGCGCCAGCCACCCCGGGGGGACCTCCTACGAGCAGTACTTC
CDR3: CASHPGGTSYEQYF
V: TRBV5-1
size: -
D: TRBD2
J: TRBJ2-7

DNA: TGTGCCAGCAGTTACTCTCGCCCCGCGCGGTGGTATTTT
CDR3: CASSYSRPARWYF
V: TRBV6-5
size: -
D: -
J: TRBJ2-3

DNA: TGCGCCAGCAGCCAAGACCATTCACTCGAGCAGTACTTC
CDR3: CASSQDHSLEQYF
V: TRBV4-3
size: -
D: -
J: TRBJ2-7

DNA: TGCGCCAGCAGCCAAGAGTTGGGTGACAGAACCTACGAGCAGTACTTC
CDR3: CASSQELGDRTYEQYF
V: TRBV4-3
size: few
D: -
J: TRBJ2-7

DNA: TGCGCCAGCAGCCAACATACTAGCGTCGGCACCGGGGAGCTGTTTTTT
CDR3: CASSQHTSVGTGELFF
V: TRBV4-3
size: few
D: TRBD2
J: TRBJ2-2

DNA: TGTGCCAGCAGTTCCGACTATGGCTACACCTTC
CDR3: CASSSDYGYTF
V: TRBV28
size: few
D: -
J: TRBJ1-2

DNA: TGTGCCAGCAGTCCCCTAGCGGGGGGGTCCTACAATGAGCAGTTCTTC
CDR3: CASSPLAGGSYNEQFF
V: TRBV27
size: once
D: TRBD2
J: TRBJ2-1

DNA: TGTGCCAGCTCACCACTGCAGGGGAACAATCAGCCCCAGCATTTT
CDR3: CASSPLQGNNQPQHF
V: TRBV18
size: -
D: -
J: TRBJ1-5